This TCR beta chain came from a study of spatial heterogeneity in lung cancer. Study as a whole: Detected sequences consistently included more beta-chain ones than alpha-chain ones.

The time point denotes: sample taken at primary tumor resection. Extraction of whole RNA from tumor, nontumor lung or frozen PBMC preceded unsorted sequencing. The study's findings and limits: Blood contained ubiquitous expanded tumor TCRs more at resection than at follow-up.

This clonotype was observed at least ten times. Its specificity is not known. The CDR3 spans 13 residues. Germline V lookup: CDR1 SGHAT, CDR2 FQNNGV. V lost 5 bases, J lost 2 bases, and 2 bases stayed unmatched. The presence of a unique molecular identifier marked each TCR cDNA molecule. TCRdb re-derived calls from the 5' RACE reads in MiXCR, one entry per CDR3 protein. This sample yields 60,000 or so distinct CDR3 sequences, of which nearly 6.5% are seen a single time; roughly 14% belongs to the top ten. This specimen was PBMCs, taken at surgery. This sequence joins TRBV11-2 and TRBJ2-5; 7 bases are a match to TRBD1. The receptor was derived from a female donor with early-stage non-small cell lung cancer. CDR3 coding DNA: TGTGCCAGCAGCGGACAGGTACAAGAGACCCAGTACTTC. It is translated as CASSGQVQETQYF.